Sequencing of this T cell receptor beta chain was carried out in a study of T cells after yellow fever vaccination. Universal primer sites and UMIs were introduced during 5'RACE template-switching synthesis of TCR cDNA. TCRdb reprocessed the 5' RACE reads via MiXCR and lists one record per CDR3 protein. The sample has 150,000 to 200,000 distinct CDR3 sequences; approximately 9.9% are singletons. The material was CD8+ T cells sorted from PBMCs, obtained 45 days after the yellow fever booster vaccination. The TCR originated in a young man who received the YFV17D yellow fever vaccine.

CDR3: CASTPGLGTDTQYF. CDR3 sequence (DNA): TGTGCCAGCACCCCAGGGCTCGGAACAGATACGCAGTATTTT. V is TRBV25-1 and J is TRBJ2-3; D may be TRBD1 (5 bases). Germline V gene sequence: CDR1 MGHDK, CDR2 SYGVNS. The CDR3 has 14 amino acids. The V end lost 7 bases, the J end lost 3 bases, and 14 bases lay between the germline ends.